The present T cell receptor beta chain was sequenced within a study of Graves' ophthalmopathy and Graves' hyperthyroidism. The hyperthyroidism patients, aged 18 to 65, had been newly diagnosed, with under 2 months' duration. If patients had other autoimmune diseases, uncontrolled infections, pregnancy or lactation, they were excluded. Investigators amplified TCR beta CDR3 regions from RNA transcripts. The authors performed first-round RT-PCR with HTBI primers and then a second-round multiplex PCR. Using its own MiXCR run on the multiplex PCR reads, TCRdb lists one record per CDR3 protein. The repertoire consists of over a million distinct CDR3 sequences, with approximately 35% occurring once and the leading ten covering 11%. A note on this clonotype: Antigen: not known. Sequence at one end of the junction differs from germline and may be a read error.

Study-level points and caveats: The model predicted ophthalmopathy progression with roughly 70% sensitivity and less than 80% specificity.

This CDR3 has 13 amino acids. Germline CDR1 and CDR2: MNHEY and SVGAGI. The sequence was obtained from an adult man with Graves' hyperthyroidism. This rearrangement joins TRBV6-5 to TRBJ1-5; D uncertain. The specimen was peripheral blood or thyroid tissue (not recorded which). CDR3 in amino acids: CASSYRSNRPQHF. CDR3 in DNA: TGTGCCAGCAGTTATCGAAGCAATCGGCCCCAGCATTTT.